Shown below are 6 T cell receptor beta chains from a single sample sequenced in a study of T cell responses to AZD1222 COVID-19 vaccine. Only in-frame clones appear in the TCRdb table, and some are missing; sequencing was by immunoSEQ multiplex PCR. This table holds about 270,000 clones, 90% to 95% found once. Sequenced material: peripheral blood, taken 28 days after the second AZD1222 dose. The receptors shown here come from an adult who received the AZD1222 COVID-19 vaccine.

This clone was counted once. V is TRBV7-6 and J is TRBJ2-1; 8 bases match TRBD2. Trimming cost V 0 bases and J 9 bases; bases outside gene matches: 10. Per germline, CDR1 SGHVS and CDR2 FNYEAQ. The CDR3 totals 16 residues. CDR3 in DNA: TGTGCCAGCAGCTTAGCGAATACGGGAGGGCCGGGTGAGCAGTTCTTC. Its protein product is CASSLANTGGPGEQFF.

J is TRBJ1-5 and V is TRBV3-1 (or the pseudogene TRBV3-2), with 8 positions matching TRBD1. Germline V CDR1 and CDR2: LGHDT, YNNKEL (reference sequence). The trim removed 2 bases at V and 5 bases at J, leaving 5 bases unmatched. The CDR3 extends over 15 amino acids. The CDR3 spells CASSQSGTGYQPQHF. DNA of the CDR3: TGTGCCAGCAGCCAATCCGGGACAGGTTATCAGCCCCAGCATTTT.

The CDR3 sequence is CASSSGTGKRDEQYF. CDR3 in DNA: TGCGCCAGCAGCTCGGGGACAGGGAAGAGGGACGAGCAGTACTTC. The chain links TRBV5-1 to TRBJ2-7; 9 nucleotides agree with TRBD1. This CDR3 has 15 residues. Germline CDR1 is SGHRS and CDR2 is YFSETQ. V was pared by 3 bases and J by 5 bases, with 9 bases of the junction left unmatched.

The sample holds one count of this clone. The CDR3 reads CASSARGASSYNEQFF. CDR3 coding DNA: TGTGCCAGCAGTGCGCGGGGTGCGTCATCCTACAATGAGCAGTTCTTC. The rearrangement joins TRBV2 to TRBJ2-1; possibly TRBD2 for D (6 bases). Germline V gene lookup returns CDR1 SNHLY and CDR2 FYNNEI. Trimming shortened V by 4 bases and J by 1 base, and 14 bases separated the two germline ends. CDR3 length: 16 amino acids.

The chain links TRBV29-1 to TRBJ2-3, with a possible D match to TRBD2 (5 bases). The CDR3 extends over 14 amino acids. Trimming left V 5 bases short and J 3 bases short, with 15 bases between. Germline CDR1 and CDR2: SQVTM and ANQGSEA. The CDR3 bases are TGCAGCGTTCGGAGCGGACTTGGGACAGATACGCAGTATTTT. It codes for CSVRSGLGTDTQYF.

V usage is TRBV7-8 and J usage is TRBJ2-1; TRBD2 aligns across 10 bases. V lost 5 bases and J lost 3; bases outside the gene matches: 4. The CDR3 has 15 amino acids. In germline, CDR1 is SGHVS, CDR2 FQNEAQ. This CDR3 is CASSTRTSGYNEQFF. Written as DNA, the CDR3 is TGTGCCAGCAGCACCCGGACTAGCGGCTACAATGAGCAGTTCTTC.